A selection of T cell receptor beta chains follows, all from one sample in a study of CD8 T cells in Susac syndrome. TCRdb re-called the immunoSEQ multiplex PCR reads with MiXCR, one entry per CDR3 protein. The table records about 150,000 distinct CDR3 sequences, about 95% of them present only once. The specimen sequenced was CD8+ T cells from PBMCs. These receptor sequences come from a human donor with multiple sclerosis. Both conserved end residues are part of each CDR3. A D gene is named only where the DNA matches it firmly. Not all rows give a size; the values are once, few, many and, for expanded clones, a class.

TRBJ1-5 | NA | TRBV6-5 | NA | TGTGCCAGCAGTCGGACAGAAAATCAGCCCCAGCATTTT | CASSRTENQPQHF
TRBJ2-7 | NA | TRBV2 | NA | TGTGCCAGTCGGACAGACCCATACTACGAGCAGTACTTC | CASRTDPYYEQYF
TRBJ1-1 | NA | TRBV30 | TRBD1 | TGTGCCTGGAGAAGGGGGGTCAGGGGGATGAACACTGAAGCTTTCTTT | CAWRRGVRGMNTEAFF
TRBJ2-1 | NA | TRBV9 | NA | TGTGCCACCGCCCGAGACGGAGATGAGCAGTTCTTC | CATARDGDEQFF
TRBJ2-3 | NA | TRBV4-1 | TRBD2 | TGCGCCAGCAGCCCTGTAGCGGGGAGCACAGATACGCAGTATTTT | CASSPVAGSTDTQYF
TRBJ2-5 | NA | TRBV29-1 | TRBD1 | TGCAGCGTTGAAACGGGACAGAATGAGTACCAAGAGACCCAGTACTTC | CSVETGQNEYQETQYF
TRBJ2-3 | NA | TRBV7-6 | NA | TGTGCCAGCAGCCCCGGGGGTTCGGGGACAGATACGCAGTATTTT | CASSPGGSGTDTQYF
TRBJ2-3 | NA | TRBV7-9 | TRBD1 | TGTGCCAGCAGCTTAGCCGGGACAGGGGACTTCTTCACGCAGTATTTT | CASSLAGTGDFFTQYF
TRBJ2-2 | NA | TRBV20-1 | TRBD2 | TGCAGTGCCCCCCTTCGAATAGCGGGGGCTCCCGGGGAGCTGTTTTTT | CSAPLRIAGAPGELFF
TRBJ2-5 | once | TRBV20-1 | NA | TGCAGTGCTAGTGCCTGGGATTTCGAGACCCAGTACTTC | CSASAWDFETQYF
TRBJ2-2 | NA | TRBV20-1 | TRBD1 | TGCAGTGCTAGCCCGCAGGGGGCTGATTCCGGGGAGCTGTTTTTT | CSASPQGADSGELFF
TRBJ2-5 | NA | TRBV7-9 | TRBD2 | TGTGCCAGCAGCAGGACTAGCGGGGTCGCCCGGGAGACCCAGTACTTC | CASSRTSGVARETQYF
TRBJ1-1 | NA | TRBV25-1 | NA | TGTGCCAGCAGTGAATCCCCCGGGAGCGCACTGGCAGCTTTCTTT | CASSESPGSALAAFF
TRBJ1-1 | NA | TRBV29-1 | NA | TGCAGCGTTGAAGGGGTTGCGCGTAGAGAGAACACTGAAGCTTTCTTT | CSVEGVARRENTEAFF
TRBJ1-1 | NA | TRBV4-1 | NA | TGCGCCAGCAGCCAAGAATTGGCAGGGGTAACTGAAGCTTTCTTT | CASSQELAGVTEAFF
TRBJ2-1 | NA | TRBV7-2 | TRBD2 | TGTGCCAGCAGCTTTGGAATAGCGGGGGGGTACAATGAGCAGTTCTTC | CASSFGIAGGYNEQFF
TRBJ1-2 | NA | TRBV7-9 | NA | TGTGCCAGCGGCGGGTGGGACTATGGCTACACCTTC | CASGGWDYGYTF
TRBJ1-1 | NA | TRBV24-1 | NA | TGTGCCACCAGACAGGGTCGGAACACTGAAGCTTTCTTT | CATRQGRNTEAFF
TRBJ2-5 | NA | TRBV6-5 | TRBD1 | TGTGCCAGCAGTCCCCCCTTAGGGGGCTTAGAGACCCAGTACTTC | CASSPPLGGLETQYF
TRBJ2-1 | NA | TRBV9 | NA | TGTGCCAGCAGCGTAAGTGGAGTGGGGCACAATGAGCAGTTCTTC | CASSVSGVGHNEQFF
TRBJ2-3 | NA | TRBV12-3/TRBV12-4 | NA | TGTGCCAGCAGCCTCTACCGCACCCCAAGCACAGATACGCAGTATTTT | CASSLYRTPSTDTQYF
TRBJ2-7 | NA | TRBV30 | TRBD1 | TGTGCCTGGACTCCCAGGGGGCTGTCAACCTACGAGCAGTACTTC | CAWTPRGLSTYEQYF